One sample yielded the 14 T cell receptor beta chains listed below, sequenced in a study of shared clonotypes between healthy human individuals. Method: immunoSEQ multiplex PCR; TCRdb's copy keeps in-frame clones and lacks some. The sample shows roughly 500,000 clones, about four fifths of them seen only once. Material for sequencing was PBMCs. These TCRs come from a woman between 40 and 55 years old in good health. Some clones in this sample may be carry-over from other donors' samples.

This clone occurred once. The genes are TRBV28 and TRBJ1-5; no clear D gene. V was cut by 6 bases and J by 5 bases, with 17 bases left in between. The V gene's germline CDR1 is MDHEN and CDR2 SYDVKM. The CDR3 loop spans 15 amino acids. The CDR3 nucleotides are TGTGCCAGCAGCCCTCTAGGTTCCGGGGATCAGCCCCAGCATTTT. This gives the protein CASSPLGSGDQPQHF.

CDR3 loop: CASSIGTNSYNEQFF. The CDR3 DNA follows: TGTGCCAGTAGTATCGGGACTAACTCCTACAATGAGCAGTTCTTC. This rearrangement joins TRBV19 to TRBJ2-1; 7 nucleotides line up with TRBD2. Germline V gene lookup returns CDR1 LNHDA and CDR2 SQIVND (reference sequence). This CDR3 comprises 15 residues. Trimming at V came to 3 bases and at J to 0 bases, leaving 2 bases not matched to a gene.

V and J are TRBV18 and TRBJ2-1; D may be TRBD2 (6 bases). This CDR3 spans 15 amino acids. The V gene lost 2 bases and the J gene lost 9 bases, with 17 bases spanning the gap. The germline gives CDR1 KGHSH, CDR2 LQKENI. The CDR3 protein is CASSPSGTGVSEQFF. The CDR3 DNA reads TGTGCCAGCTCACCATCCGGAACGGGAGTCAGTGAGCAGTTCTTC.

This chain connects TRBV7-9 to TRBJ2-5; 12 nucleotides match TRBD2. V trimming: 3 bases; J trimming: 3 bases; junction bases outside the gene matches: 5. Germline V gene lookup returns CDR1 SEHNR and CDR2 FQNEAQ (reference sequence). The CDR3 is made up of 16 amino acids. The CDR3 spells CASSFTSGRLEETQYF. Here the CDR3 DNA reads TGTGCCAGCAGCTTCACTAGCGGGAGGCTGGAAGAGACCCAGTACTTC. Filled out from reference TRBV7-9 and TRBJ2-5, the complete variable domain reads DTGVSQNPRHKITKRGQNVTFRCDPISEHNRLYWYRQTLGQGPEFLTYFQNEAQLEKSRLLSDRFSAERPKGSFSTLEIQRTEQGDSAMYLCASSFTSGRLEETQYFGPGTRLLVL.

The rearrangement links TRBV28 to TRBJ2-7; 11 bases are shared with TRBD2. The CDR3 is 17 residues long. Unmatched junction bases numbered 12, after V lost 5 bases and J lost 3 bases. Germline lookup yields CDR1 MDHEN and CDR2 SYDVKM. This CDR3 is CASSTFPLAGDVYEQYF. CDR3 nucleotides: TGTGCCAGCAGTACATTTCCACTAGCGGGAGATGTCTACGAGCAGTACTTC.

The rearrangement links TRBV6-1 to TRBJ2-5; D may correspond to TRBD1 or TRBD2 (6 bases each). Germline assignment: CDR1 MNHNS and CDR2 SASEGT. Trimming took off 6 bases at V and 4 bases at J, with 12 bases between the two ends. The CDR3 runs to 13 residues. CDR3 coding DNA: TGTGCCAGCAGGTCGGGGGCAAGAGAGACCCAGTACTTC. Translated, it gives CASRSGARETQYF.

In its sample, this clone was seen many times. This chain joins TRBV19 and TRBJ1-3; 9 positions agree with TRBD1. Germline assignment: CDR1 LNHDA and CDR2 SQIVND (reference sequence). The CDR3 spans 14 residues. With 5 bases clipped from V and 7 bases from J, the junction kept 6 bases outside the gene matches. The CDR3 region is CASSDRGDSNTIYF. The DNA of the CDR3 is TGTGCCAGTAGTGACAGGGGGGATTCCAACACCATATATTTT.

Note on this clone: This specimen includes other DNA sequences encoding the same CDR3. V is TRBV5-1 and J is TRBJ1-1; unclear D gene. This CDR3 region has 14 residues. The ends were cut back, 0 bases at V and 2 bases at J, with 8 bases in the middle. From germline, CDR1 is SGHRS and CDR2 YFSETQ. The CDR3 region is CASSLGPVNTEAFF. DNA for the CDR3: TGCGCCAGCAGCTTGGGCCCGGTCAACACTGAAGCTTTCTTT.

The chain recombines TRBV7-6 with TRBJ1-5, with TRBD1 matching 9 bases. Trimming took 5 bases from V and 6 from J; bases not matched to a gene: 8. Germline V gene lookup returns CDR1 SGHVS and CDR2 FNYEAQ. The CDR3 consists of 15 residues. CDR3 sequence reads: CASSPSDRGFQPQHF. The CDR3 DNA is TGTGCCAGCAGCCCTAGCGACAGGGGGTTTCAGCCCCAGCATTTT.

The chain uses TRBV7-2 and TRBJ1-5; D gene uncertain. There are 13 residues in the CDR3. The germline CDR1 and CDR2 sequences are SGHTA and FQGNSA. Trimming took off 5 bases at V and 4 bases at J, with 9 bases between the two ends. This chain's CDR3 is CASSQRGNQPQHF. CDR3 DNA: TGTGCCAGCAGCCAAAGAGGTAATCAGCCCCAGCATTTT.

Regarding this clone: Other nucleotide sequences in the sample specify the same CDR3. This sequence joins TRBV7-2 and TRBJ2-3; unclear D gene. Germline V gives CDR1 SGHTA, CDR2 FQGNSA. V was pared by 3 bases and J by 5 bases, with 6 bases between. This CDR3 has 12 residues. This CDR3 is CASSFSLDTQYF. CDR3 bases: TGTGCCAGCAGCTTTTCCTTAGATACGCAGTATTTT. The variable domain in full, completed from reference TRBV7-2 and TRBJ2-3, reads GAGVSQSPSNKVTEKGKDVELRCDPISGHTALYWYRQSLGQGLEFLIYFQGNSAPDKSGLPSDRFSAERTGGSVSTLTIQRTQQEDSAVYLCASSFSLDTQYFGPGTRLTVL.

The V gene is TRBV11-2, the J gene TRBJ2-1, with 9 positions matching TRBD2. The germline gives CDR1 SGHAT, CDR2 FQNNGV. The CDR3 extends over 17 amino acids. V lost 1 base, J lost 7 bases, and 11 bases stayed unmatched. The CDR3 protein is CASSLGLAGSFRNEQFF. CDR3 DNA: TGTGCCAGCAGCTTAGGCCTAGCGGGAAGTTTTCGGAATGAGCAGTTCTTC.

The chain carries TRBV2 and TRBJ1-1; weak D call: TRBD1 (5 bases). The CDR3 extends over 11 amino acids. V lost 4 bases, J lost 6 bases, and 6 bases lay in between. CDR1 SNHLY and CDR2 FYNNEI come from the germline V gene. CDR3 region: CASSAGSEAFF. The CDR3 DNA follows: TGTGCCAGCAGTGCAGGGTCTGAAGCTTTCTTT.

The CDR3: CASSHFKDSSYEQYF. The CDR3, as DNA: TGTGCCAGCAGCCATTTCAAGGACAGCTCCTACGAGCAGTACTTC. The chain carries TRBV28 and TRBJ2-7, with D perhaps matching TRBD1 (6 bases). Trimming removed 6 bases at V and 0 bases at J, with 15 bases between. The CDR3 extends over 15 amino acids. Germline V gene lookup returns CDR1 MDHEN and CDR2 SYDVKM.